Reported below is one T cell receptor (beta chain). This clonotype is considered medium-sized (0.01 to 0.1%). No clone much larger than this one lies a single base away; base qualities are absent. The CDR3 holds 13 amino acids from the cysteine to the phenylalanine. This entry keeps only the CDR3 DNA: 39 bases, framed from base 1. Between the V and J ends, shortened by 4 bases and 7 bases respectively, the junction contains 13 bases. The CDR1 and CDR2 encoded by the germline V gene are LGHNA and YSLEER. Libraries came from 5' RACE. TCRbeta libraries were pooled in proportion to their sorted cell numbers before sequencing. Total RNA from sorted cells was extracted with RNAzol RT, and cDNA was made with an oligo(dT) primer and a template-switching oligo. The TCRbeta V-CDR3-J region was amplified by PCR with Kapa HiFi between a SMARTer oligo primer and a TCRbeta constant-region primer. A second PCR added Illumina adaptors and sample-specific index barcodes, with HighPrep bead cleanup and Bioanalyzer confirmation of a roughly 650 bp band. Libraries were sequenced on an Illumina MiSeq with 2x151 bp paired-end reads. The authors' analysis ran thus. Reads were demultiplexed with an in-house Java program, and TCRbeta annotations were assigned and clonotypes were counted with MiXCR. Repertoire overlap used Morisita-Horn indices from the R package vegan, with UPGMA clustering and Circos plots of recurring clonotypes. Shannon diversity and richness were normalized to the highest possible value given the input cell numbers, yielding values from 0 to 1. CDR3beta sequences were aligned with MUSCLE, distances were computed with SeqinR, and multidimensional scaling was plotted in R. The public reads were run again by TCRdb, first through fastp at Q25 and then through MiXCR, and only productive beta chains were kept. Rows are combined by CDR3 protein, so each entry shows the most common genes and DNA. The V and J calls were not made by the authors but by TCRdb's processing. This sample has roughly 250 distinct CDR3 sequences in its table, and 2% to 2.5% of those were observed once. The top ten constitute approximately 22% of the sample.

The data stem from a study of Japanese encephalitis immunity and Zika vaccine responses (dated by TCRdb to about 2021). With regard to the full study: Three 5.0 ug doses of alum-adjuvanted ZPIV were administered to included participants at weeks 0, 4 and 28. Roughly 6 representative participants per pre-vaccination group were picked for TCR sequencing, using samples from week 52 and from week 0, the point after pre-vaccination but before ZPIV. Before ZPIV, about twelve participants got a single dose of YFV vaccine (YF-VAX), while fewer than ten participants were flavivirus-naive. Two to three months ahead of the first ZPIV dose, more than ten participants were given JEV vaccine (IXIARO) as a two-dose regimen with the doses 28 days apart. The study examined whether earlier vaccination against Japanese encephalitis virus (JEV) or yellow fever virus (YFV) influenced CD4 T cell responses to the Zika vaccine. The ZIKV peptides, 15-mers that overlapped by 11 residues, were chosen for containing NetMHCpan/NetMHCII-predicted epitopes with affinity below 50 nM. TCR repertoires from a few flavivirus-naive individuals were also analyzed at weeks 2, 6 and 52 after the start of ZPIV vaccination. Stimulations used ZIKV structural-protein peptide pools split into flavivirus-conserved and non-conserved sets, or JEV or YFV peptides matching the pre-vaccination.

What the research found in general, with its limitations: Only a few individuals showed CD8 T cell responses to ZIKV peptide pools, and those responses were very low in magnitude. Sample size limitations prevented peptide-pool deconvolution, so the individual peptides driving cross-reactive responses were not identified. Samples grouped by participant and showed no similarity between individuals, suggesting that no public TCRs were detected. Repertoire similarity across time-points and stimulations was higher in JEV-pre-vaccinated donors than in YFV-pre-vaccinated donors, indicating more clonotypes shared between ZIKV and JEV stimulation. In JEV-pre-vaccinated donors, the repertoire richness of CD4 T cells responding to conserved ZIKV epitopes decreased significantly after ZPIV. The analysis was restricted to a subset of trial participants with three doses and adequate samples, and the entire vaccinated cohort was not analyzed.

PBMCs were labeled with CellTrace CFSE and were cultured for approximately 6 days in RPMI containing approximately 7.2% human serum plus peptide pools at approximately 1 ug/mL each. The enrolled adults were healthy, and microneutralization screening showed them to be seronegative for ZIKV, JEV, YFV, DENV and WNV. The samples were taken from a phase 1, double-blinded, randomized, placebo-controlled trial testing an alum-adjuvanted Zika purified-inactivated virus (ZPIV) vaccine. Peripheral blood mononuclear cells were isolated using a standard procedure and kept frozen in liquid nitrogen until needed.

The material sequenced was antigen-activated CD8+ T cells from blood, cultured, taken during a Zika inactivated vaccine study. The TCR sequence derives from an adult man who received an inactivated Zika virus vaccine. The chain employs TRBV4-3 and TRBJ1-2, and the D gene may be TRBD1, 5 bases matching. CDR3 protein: CASSPTVGGGYTF. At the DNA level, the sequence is TGCGCCAGCAGCCCGACAGTGGGGGGTGGCTACACCTTC.